This T cell receptor (beta chain) is from a study of T cells in localized non-small cell lung cancer. Data came from immunoSEQ multiplex PCR; TCRdb stores just in-frame clones and leaves some out. The sample yields 38,000 or so clones, roughly 79% seen once. The CDR3 loop spans 13 amino acids. V was shortened by 3 bases and J by 4 bases, with 10 bases between the two germline ends. The germline V gene has CDR1 SGHRS and CDR2 YFSETQ. The rearrangement uses TRBV5-1 and TRBJ1-1, with D unclear. The receptor was derived from a male donor older than 55 with stage II lung adenocarcinoma. The sample in question was peripheral blood mononuclear cells, obtained before any cancer treatment. CDR3 sequence reads: CASSSGLTTEAFF. The CDR3 DNA reads TGCGCCAGCAGCTCGGGTCTGACCACTGAAGCTTTCTTT.